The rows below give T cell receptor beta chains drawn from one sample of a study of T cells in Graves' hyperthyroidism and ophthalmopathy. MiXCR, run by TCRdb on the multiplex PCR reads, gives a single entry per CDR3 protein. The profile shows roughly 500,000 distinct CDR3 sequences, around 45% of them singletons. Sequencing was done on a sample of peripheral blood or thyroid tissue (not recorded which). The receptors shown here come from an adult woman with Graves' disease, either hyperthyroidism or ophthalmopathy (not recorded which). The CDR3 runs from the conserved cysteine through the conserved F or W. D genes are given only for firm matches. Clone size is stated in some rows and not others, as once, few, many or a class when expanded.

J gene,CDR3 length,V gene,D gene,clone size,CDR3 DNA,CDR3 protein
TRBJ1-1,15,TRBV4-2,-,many,TGTGCCAGCAGCCAAGGTCCAGGGGAGAACACTGAAGCTTTCTTT,CASSQGPGENTEAFF
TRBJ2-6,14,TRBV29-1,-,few,TGCAGCGTTGCGCCCCGCTCTGGGGCCAACGTCCTGACTTTC,CSVAPRSGANVLTF
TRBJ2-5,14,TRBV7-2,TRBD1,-,TGTGCCAGCAGCTTAGCTCACAGGGGGCAGACCCAGTACTTC,CASSLAHRGQTQYF
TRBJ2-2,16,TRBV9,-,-,TGTGCCAGCAGCGTGACAGTTTTCGCGAACACCGGGGAGCTGTTTTTT,CASSVTVFANTGELFF
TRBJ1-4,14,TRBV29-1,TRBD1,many,TGCCACGAGGACAGGGCCCCACTGATTGAAAAACTGTTTTTT,CHEDRAPLIEKLFF
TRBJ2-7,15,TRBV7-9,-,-,-,CASSSSGLIPYEQYF
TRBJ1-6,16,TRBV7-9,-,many,TGTGCCAGCAGACCCGGGGGATTTACCTTTAATTCACCCCTCCACTTT,CASRPGGFTFNSPLHF
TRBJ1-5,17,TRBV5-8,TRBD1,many,TGTGCCAGCAGCTCCTGGGGGACAGGACACCGAAATCAGCCCCAGCATTTT,CASSSWGTGHRNQPQHF
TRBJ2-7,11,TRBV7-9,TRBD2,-,TGTGCCAGCAGCTGGACTAGCGGATTTTACTTC,CASSWTSGFYF
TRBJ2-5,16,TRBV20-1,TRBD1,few,TGCAGTGCGTGGGACAGGGGAGGCAGCAACCAAGAGACCCAGTACTTC,CSAWDRGGSNQETQYF
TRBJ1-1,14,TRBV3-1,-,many,TGTGCCAGCAGCCCCTCGGGGAAAGACACTGAAGCTTTCTTT,CASSPSGKDTEAFF
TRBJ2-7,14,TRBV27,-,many,TGTGCCAGCAGCCTCCGAGGGATCACCTACGAGCAGTACTTC,CASSLRGITYEQYF
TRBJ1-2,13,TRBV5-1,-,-,TGCGCCAGCAGCCTGTTCCGGGACTATGGCTACACCTTC,CASSLFRDYGYTF
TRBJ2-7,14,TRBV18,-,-,TGTGCCAGCTCACCCATCAGCGGAGGTTCGGAGCAGTACTTC,CASSPISGGSEQYF
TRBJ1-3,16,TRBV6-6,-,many,TGTGCCAGCAGTTACTCGGGAACGGGAGCGGGAAACACCATATATTTT,CASSYSGTGAGNTIYF
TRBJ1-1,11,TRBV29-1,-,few,TGCAGCGTGACAGGGAACACTGAAGCTTTCTTT,CSVTGNTEAFF
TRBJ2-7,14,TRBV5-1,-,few,TGCGCCAGCAGCTTGTCGGCAGTCACTTACGAGCAGTACTTC,CASSLSAVTYEQYF